The source of this T cell receptor (beta chain) is a study of blood T cell dynamics during melanoma immunotherapy. Study-level background: Metastatic melanoma patients received first-line pembrolizumab or nivolumab plus ipilimumab.

The CDR3 has 14 amino acids. The ends were cut back, 4 bases at V and 4 bases at J, with 11 bases in the middle. CDR1 is KGHSY and CDR2 is FQNENV in the germline V gene. Time point described: pre-treatment baseline. Samples come from before therapy and from week 3 after the first blockade cycle. At 12 weeks after first infusion, RECIST 1.1 defined response for most patients. Assay used: immunoSEQ multiplex PCR; TCRdb lists only in-frame clones, some missing. Of around 13,000 clones in the sample, around 84% were seen once. The sequencing used blood, collected from a patient treated with checkpoint blockade. The sequence derives from a human donor with melanoma. The chain employs TRBV16 and TRBJ2-4; D might be TRBD2 (5 bases). CDR3 sequence: CASSPRGRKNIQYF. CDR3 nucleotides: TGTGCCAGCAGCCCTCGGGGTCGTAAAAACATTCAGTACTTC.